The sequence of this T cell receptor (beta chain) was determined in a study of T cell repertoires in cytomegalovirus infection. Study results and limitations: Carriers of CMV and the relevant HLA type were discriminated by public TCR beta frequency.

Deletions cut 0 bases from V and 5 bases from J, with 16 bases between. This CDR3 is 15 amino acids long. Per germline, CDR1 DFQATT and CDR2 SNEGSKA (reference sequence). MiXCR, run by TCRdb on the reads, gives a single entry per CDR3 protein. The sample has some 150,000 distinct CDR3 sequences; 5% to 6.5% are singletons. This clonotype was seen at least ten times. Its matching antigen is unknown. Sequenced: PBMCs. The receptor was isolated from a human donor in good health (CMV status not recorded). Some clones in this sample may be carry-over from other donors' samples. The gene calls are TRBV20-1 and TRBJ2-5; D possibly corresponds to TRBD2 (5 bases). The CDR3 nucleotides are TGCAGTGCTAGAGACGTAGCGCGAGGAAGGGAGACCCAGTACTTC. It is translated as CSARDVARGRETQYF.